Below are 21 T cell receptor beta chains sequenced from a single sample in a study of regulatory T cells in long-lasting Graves disease. As to time point: persistent/refractory GD, antithyroid drugs over 5 years with positive TRAb. Following extraction of RNA from PBMCs, that RNA was used to make the TCR library. Relying on iRepertoire HTBI primers and Arm-PCR of CDR3 regions, the team built TCR beta libraries. TCRdb fed the multiplex PCR reads into MiXCR, producing one record per CDR3 protein. The profile covers around 460,000 distinct CDR3 sequences, with 20% to 25% appearing a single time and approximately 6.4% taken by the ten largest. Source: peripheral blood mononuclear cells (PBMCs), taken when the disease was refractory, from a patient treated with antithyroid drugs. All receptors derive from a female donor with Graves disease.

The chain carries TRBV29-1 and TRBJ2-4, with D maybe TRBD2 (7 bases). The germline gives CDR1 SQVTM, CDR2 ANQGSEA. The V end lost 3 bases, the J end lost 2 bases, and 20 bases lay between the germline ends. The CDR3 length is 17 residues. The CDR3 is CSVDPLPDGGPKNIQYF. DNA for the CDR3: TGCAGCGTTGATCCCCTCCCGGACGGGGGGCCCAAAAACATTCAGTACTTC.

This clonotype was found many times. The chain links TRBV7-8 to TRBJ1-6, with no clear D. This CDR3 has 13 residues. V lost 3 bases and J lost 8, with 8 bases in between. Per germline, CDR1 SGHVS and CDR2 FQNEAQ. Written as DNA, the CDR3 is TGTGCCAGCAGCTTCACCGAGGATTCACCCCTCCACTTT. It codes for CASSFTEDSPLHF.

This clonotype has at least ten counts. V is TRBV11-1 and J is TRBJ2-7; the D gene is possibly TRBD2 (5 bases). V lost 7 bases to trimming and J lost 3 bases, with 10 bases between them. CDR3 length: 12 residues. Germline V gene data show CDR1 as SGHAT and CDR2 as FQDESV (reference sequence). The CDR3 here is CASKSGSYEQYF. In DNA, the CDR3 is TGTGCCAGCAAGAGCGGCAGCTACGAGCAGTACTTC.

This chain joins TRBV29-1 and TRBJ2-3; D may be TRBD2 (5 bases). Trimming removed 0 bases at V and 6 bases at J, with 13 bases between. Per germline, CDR1 SQVTM and CDR2 ANQGSEA. The CDR3 has 14 amino acids. The DNA of the CDR3 is TGCAGCGTTGAAGATTTCCCGTTAGCGGATACGCAGTATTTT. Translated: CSVEDFPLADTQYF.

This clonotype was detected only once. The chain uses TRBV6-1 and TRBJ2-3, with D perhaps TRBD2 (5 bases). The CDR3 length is 14 residues. Deletions cut 5 bases from V and 3 bases from J, with 12 bases between. Germline values: CDR1 MNHNS, CDR2 SASEGT. The CDR3 DNA reads as TGTGCCAGCAGTAACGGGGTTCGGACAGATACGCAGTATTTT. It specifies CASSNGVRTDTQYF.

This clonotype was counted a few times. Lacking the conserved final phenylalanine or tryptophan, this CDR3 likely reflects a read error. The rearrangement uses TRBV6-1 and TRBJ2-5, with D possibly TRBD1 on 5 matching bases. The CDR3 is 16 residues long. Germline V gene data show CDR1 as MNHNS and CDR2 as SASEGT. V shed 2 bases and J shed 4 bases, with 17 bases lying between them. The CDR3 loop is CASSEQGWANGETQYL. The CDR3 bases are TGTGCCAGCAGTGAACAGGGATGGGCTAACGGAGAGACCCAGTACCTC.

The chain has TRBV19 and TRBJ1-1, with D perhaps matching TRBD1 (5 bases). CDR1 and CDR2 (germline): LNHDA, SQIVND (reference sequence). This CDR3 has 12 amino acids. V lost 8 bases and J 4 bases, leaving 11 bases between the germline ends. The CDR3 protein is CASWRGGTEAFF. In DNA form, the CDR3 reads TGTGCCAGTTGGAGGGGAGGCACTGAAGCTTTCTTT. The whole variable domain, remainder taken from reference TRBV19 and TRBJ1-1, is DGGITQSPKYLFRKEGQNVTLSCEQNLNHDAMYWYRQDPGQGLRLIYYSQIVNDFQKGDIAEGYSVSREKKESFPLTVTSAQKNPTAFYLCASWRGGTEAFFGQGTRLTVV.

This clonotype turned up a few times. This chain uses TRBV6-5 with TRBJ1-5; D unresolved. Deletions cut 4 bases from V and 0 bases from J, with 10 bases between. Germline loops: CDR1 MNHEY, CDR2 SVGAGI. The CDR3 runs 15 residues. Here the CDR3 reads CASSSVDGSNQPQHF. CDR3 DNA: TGTGCCAGCAGTTCGGTGGACGGTAGCAATCAGCCCCAGCATTTT.

In this sample, this clonotype turned up a few times. The chain links TRBV7-6 to TRBJ2-7; perhaps TRBD2 as D (6 bases). The CDR3 runs to 17 residues. The germline V gene encodes CDR1 SGHVS and CDR2 FNYEAQ. V lost 1 base and J 7 bases, leaving 23 bases between the germline ends. As DNA, the CDR3 is TGTGCCAGCAGCTTAGGTTGGGGACTGAGCGAGGGCGGAGAGCAGTACTTC. As protein: CASSLGWGLSEGGEQYF.

This clonotype was found a few times. The rearrangement joins TRBV5-5 to TRBJ2-2, with D tentatively TRBD1 or TRBD2 (6 bases each). Per germline, CDR1 SGHKS and CDR2 YYEKEE (reference sequence). CDR3 length: 16 amino acids. V lost 5 bases and J 5 bases, leaving 19 bases between the germline ends. The CDR3 region is CASRPGAGVGTGELFF. The DNA for the CDR3 is TGTGCCAGCAGGCCGGGGGCAGGGGTCGGGACCGGGGAGCTGTTTTTT.

This clonotype appeared many times. The chain employs TRBV10-3 and TRBJ2-5; 11 positions agree with TRBD2. V dropped 7 bases and J dropped 3; count of bases not matched to a gene: 7. The CDR3 is 15 amino acids. Per germline, CDR1 ENHRY and CDR2 SYGVKD. DNA for the CDR3: TGTGCCATCATCGCTAGCGGGGGGTTAAAAGAGACCCAGTACTTC. It encodes CAIIASGGLKETQYF.

This clonotype came up many times. The chain recombines TRBV7-2 with TRBJ1-5; no reliable D call. Germline CDR1 SGHTA, CDR2 FQGNSA. The length of the CDR3 is 14 residues. With 2 bases removed from V and 6 bases from J, the gap between germline ends came to 11 bases. CDR3 nucleotides: TGTGCCAGCAGCTTATCATCCGTAGGTCAGCCCCAGCATTTT. Translating gives CASSLSSVGQPQHF.

Concerning this clonotype itself: Just one base apart from a much larger clone, this may be a read error. The rearrangement links TRBV7-8 to TRBJ1-4; TRBD1 matches 8 bases. V lost 5 bases, J lost 5 bases, and 7 bases stayed unmatched. Germline CDR1 SGHVS, CDR2 FQNEAQ. The CDR3 covers 15 residues. The CDR3: CASSRRTGTNEKLFF. The CDR3 DNA reads TGTGCCAGCAGCCGCAGGACAGGGACGAATGAAAAACTGTTTTTT.

The J gene is TRBJ2-6, the V gene TRBV2; 8 nucleotides match TRBD1. Trimming took 6 bases from V and 0 from J; bases not matched to a gene: 7. Germline CDR1 reads SNHLY; CDR2 reads FYNNEI. This CDR3 has 17 amino acids. DNA of the CDR3: TGTGCCAGCAGGAAGGGACAGGCCCCCTCTGGGGCCAACGTCCTGACTTTC. Its protein is CASRKGQAPSGANVLTF. Complete variable domain (other parts from reference TRBV2 and TRBJ2-6): EPEVTQTPSHQVTQMGQEVILRCVPISNHLYFYWYRQILGQKVEFLVSFYNNEISEKSEIFDDQFSVERPDGSNFTLKIRSTKLEDSAMYFCASRKGQAPSGANVLTFGAGSRLTVL.

There are a few counts of this clonotype. V and J are TRBV30 and TRBJ2-6, with D unresolved. CDR1 is GTSNPN and CDR2 is SVGIG in the germline V gene (reference sequence). The CDR3 loop spans 14 amino acids. Trimming took off 2 bases at V and 3 bases at J, with 8 bases between the two ends. CDR3: CAWSKRYGANVLTF. The DNA for the CDR3 is TGTGCCTGGAGTAAACGGTATGGGGCCAACGTCCTGACTTTC. The complete variable domain, with remaining parts taken from reference TRBV30 and TRBJ2-6, reads SQTIHQWPATLVQPVGSPLSLECTVEGTSNPNLYWYRQAAGRGLQLLFYSVGIGQISSEVPQNLSASRPQDRQFILSSKKLLLSDSGFYLCAWSKRYGANVLTFGAGSRLTVL.

Ten or more counts support this clonotype. This sequence joins TRBV28 and TRBJ2-7; the match to TRBD1 covers 9 bases. The ends lost 10 bases at V and 1 base at J; junction bases unmatched: 2. The length of the CDR3 is 12 residues. Germline V CDR1 and CDR2: MDHEN, SYDVKM. CDR3 protein: CATGTGSYEQYF. For the CDR3, the DNA is TGTGCCACGGGGACAGGGTCCTACGAGCAGTACTTC.

This clonotype was counted many times. This sequence joins TRBV11-1 and TRBJ1-1; D remains unclear. The CDR3 has 13 amino acids. The germline V gene encodes CDR1 SGHAT and CDR2 FQDESV (reference sequence). Trimming removed 5 bases from V and 5 bases from J, with 12 bases in between. CDR3 sequence: CASSPRRGTEAFF. The CDR3 DNA follows: TGTGCCAGCAGCCCGCGTCGGGGAACTGAAGCTTTCTTT.

This clonotype was seen a few times. The J gene is TRBJ1-3, the V gene TRBV28; D ambiguous. This CDR3 contains 16 residues. Deletions cut 3 bases from V and 2 bases from J, with 14 bases between. Germline CDR1 and CDR2: MDHEN and SYDVKM. The CDR3 is CASSFTSRVAGNTIYF. CDR3 in DNA: TGTGCCAGCAGTTTCACAAGTCGGGTAGCTGGAAACACCATATATTTT.

V usage is TRBV7-9 and J usage is TRBJ1-2, with a tentative D call TRBD1 (5 bases). The germline V and J ends were trimmed by 0 bases and 6 bases, with 8 bases remaining between them. This CDR3 region has 13 residues. The germline gives CDR1 SEHNR, CDR2 FQNEAQ (reference sequence). The CDR3 nucleotides are TGTGCCAGCAGCTTAGCGGGGGAGCATGGCTACACCTTC. Encoded protein: CASSLAGEHGYTF.

To note about this clonotype: The junction does not match germline at one end; this may be a read error. The V call is TRBV28, the J call TRBJ1-1; D call uncertain. From germline, CDR1 is MDHEN and CDR2 SYDVKM. The CDR3 has 12 amino acids. The CDR3 here is CASSFSAFEALF. Here the CDR3 DNA reads TGTGCCAGCAGTTTTTCGGCCTTTGAAGCTCTCTTT.

This chain links TRBV18 with TRBJ2-7; D is ambiguous. The V gene lost 3 bases and the J gene lost 2 bases, with 8 bases spanning the gap. This CDR3 is 13 amino acids long. Germline-derived CDR1 and CDR2 are KGHSH and LQKENI. CDR3 nucleotides: TGTGCCAGCTCACCGGTCGTTACCTACGAGCAGTACTTC. Residues: CASSPVVTYEQYF. The full variable domain, in which reference TRBV18 and TRBJ2-7 provide the parts outside the CDR3, is NAGVMQNPRHLVRRRGQEARLRCSPMKGHSHVYWYRQLPEEGLKFMVYLQKENIIDESGMPKERFSAEFPKEGPSILRIQQVVRGDSAAYFCASSPVVTYEQYFGPGTRLTVT.